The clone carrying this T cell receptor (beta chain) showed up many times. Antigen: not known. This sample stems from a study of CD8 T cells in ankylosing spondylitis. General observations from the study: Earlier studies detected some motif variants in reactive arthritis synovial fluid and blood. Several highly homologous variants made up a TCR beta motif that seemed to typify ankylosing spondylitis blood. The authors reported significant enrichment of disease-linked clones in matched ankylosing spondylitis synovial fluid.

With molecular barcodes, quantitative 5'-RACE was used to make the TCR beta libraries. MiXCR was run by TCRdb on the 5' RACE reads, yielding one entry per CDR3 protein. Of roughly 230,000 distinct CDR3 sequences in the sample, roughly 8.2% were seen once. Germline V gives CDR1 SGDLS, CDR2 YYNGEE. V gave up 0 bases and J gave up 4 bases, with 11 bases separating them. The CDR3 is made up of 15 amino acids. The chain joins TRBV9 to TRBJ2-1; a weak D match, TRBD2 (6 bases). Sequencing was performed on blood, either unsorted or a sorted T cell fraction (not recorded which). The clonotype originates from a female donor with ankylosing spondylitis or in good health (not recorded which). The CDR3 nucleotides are TGTGCCAGCAGCGTAGACGGGAGTGGGTACAATGAGCAGTTCTTC. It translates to CASSVDGSGYNEQFF.